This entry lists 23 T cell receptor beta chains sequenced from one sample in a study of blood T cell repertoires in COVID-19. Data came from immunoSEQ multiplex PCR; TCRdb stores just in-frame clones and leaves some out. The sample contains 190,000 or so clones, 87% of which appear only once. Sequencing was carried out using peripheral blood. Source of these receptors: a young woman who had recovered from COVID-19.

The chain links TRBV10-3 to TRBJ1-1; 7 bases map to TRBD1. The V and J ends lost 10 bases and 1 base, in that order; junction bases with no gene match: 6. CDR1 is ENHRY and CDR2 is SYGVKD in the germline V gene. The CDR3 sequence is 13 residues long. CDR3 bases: TGTGCCACCGAGGGACAGCAGAACACTGAAGCTTTCTTT. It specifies CATEGQQNTEAFF.

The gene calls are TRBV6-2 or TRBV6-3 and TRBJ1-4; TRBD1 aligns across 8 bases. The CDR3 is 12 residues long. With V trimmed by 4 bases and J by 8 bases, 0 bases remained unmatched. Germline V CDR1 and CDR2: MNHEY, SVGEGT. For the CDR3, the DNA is TGTGCCAGCAGTTGGACAGGGGAAAAACTGTTTTTT. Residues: CASSWTGEKLFF.

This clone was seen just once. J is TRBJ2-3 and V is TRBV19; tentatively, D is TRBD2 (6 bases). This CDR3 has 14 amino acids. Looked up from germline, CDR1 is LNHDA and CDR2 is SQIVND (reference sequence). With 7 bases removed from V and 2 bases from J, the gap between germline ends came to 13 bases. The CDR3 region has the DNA TGTGCCAGTACCCCGGGGAGGACCACAGATACGCAGTATTTT. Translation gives CASTPGRTTDTQYF.

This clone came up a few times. CDR3 residues: CASSYRGSSYNEQFF. The CDR3 DNA reads TGTGCCAGCAGTTACCGCGGGAGCTCCTACAATGAGCAGTTCTTC. The rearrangement uses TRBV6-5 and TRBJ2-1; the match to TRBD2 covers 7 bases. Per the germline V gene, CDR1 is MNHEY and CDR2 is SVGAGI. The ends lost 2 bases at V and 0 bases at J; junction bases unmatched: 1. The CDR3 covers 15 residues.

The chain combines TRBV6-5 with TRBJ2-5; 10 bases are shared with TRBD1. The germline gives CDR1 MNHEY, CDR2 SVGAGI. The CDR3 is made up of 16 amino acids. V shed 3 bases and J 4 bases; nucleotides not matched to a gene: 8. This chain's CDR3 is CASSYGSGQGVETQYF. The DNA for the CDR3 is TGTGCCAGCAGTTATGGGTCCGGACAGGGGGTAGAGACCCAGTACTTC.

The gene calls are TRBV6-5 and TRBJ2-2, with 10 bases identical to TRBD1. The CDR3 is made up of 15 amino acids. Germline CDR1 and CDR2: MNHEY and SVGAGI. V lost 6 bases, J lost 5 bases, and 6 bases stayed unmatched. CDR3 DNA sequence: TGTGCCAGCAGAGCCGGGACAGGGGAAACCGGGGAGCTGTTTTTT. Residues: CASRAGTGETGELFF.

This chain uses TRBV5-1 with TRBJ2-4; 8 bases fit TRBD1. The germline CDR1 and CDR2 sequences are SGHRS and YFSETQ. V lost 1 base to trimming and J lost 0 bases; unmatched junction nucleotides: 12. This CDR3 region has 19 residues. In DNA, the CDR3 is TGCGCCAGCAGCTTGTTAGATCTTCAGGGGGCCGGAGCCAAAAACATTCAGTACTTC. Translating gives CASSLLDLQGAGAKNIQYF.

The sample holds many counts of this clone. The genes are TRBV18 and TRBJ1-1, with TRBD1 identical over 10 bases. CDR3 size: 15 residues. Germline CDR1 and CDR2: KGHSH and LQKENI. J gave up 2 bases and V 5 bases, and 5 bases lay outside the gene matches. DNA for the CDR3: TGTGCCAGCTCAACACGACAGGGGGCAAACACTGAAGCTTTCTTT. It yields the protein CASSTRQGANTEAFF.

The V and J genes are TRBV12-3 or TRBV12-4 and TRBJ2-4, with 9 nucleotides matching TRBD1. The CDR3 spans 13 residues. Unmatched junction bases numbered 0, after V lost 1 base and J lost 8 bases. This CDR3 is CASSLGTGDIQYF. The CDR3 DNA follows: TGTGCCAGCAGTTTAGGGACAGGGGACATTCAGTACTTC.

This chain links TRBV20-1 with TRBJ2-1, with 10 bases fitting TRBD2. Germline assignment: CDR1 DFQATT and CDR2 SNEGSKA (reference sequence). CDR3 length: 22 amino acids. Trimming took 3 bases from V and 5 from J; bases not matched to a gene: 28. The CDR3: CSASVNSGVLAGINLLHNEQFF. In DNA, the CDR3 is TGCAGTGCTAGTGTCAATAGTGGTGTACTAGCGGGAATCAACTTGTTACACAATGAGCAGTTCTTC.

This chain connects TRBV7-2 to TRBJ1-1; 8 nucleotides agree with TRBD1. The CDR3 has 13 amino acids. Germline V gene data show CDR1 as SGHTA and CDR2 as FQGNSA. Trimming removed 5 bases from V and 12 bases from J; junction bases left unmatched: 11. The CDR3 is CASSHTGGQRSFF. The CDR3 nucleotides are TGTGCCAGCAGCCACACAGGGGGGCAGAGGTCTTTCTTT.

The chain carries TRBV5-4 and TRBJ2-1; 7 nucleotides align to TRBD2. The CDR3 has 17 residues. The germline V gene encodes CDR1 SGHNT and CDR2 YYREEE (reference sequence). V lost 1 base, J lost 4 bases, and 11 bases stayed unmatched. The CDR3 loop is CASSLTIQRGIYNEQFF. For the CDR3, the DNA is TGTGCCAGCAGCTTGACGATCCAGCGGGGAATTTACAATGAGCAGTTCTTC. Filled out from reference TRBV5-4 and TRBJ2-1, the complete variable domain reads ETGVTQSPTHLIKTRGQQVTLRCSSQSGHNTVSWYQQALGQGPQFIFQYYREEENGRGNFPPRFSGLQFPNYSSELNVNALELDDSALYLCASSLTIQRGIYNEQFFGPGTRLTVL.

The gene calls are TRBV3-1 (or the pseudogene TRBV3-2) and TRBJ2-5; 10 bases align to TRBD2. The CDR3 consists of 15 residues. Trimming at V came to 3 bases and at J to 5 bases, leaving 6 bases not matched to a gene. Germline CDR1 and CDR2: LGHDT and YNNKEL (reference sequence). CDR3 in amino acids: CASSHLLAGEETQYF. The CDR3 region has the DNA TGTGCCAGCAGCCATCTGCTAGCGGGGGAGGAGACCCAGTACTTC.

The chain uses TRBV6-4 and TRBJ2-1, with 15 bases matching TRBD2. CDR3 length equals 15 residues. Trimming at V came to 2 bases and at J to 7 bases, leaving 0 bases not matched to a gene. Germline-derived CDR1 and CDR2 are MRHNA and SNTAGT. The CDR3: CASSDGTSGGNEQFF. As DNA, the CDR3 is TGTGCCAGCAGTGACGGGACTAGCGGGGGGAATGAGCAGTTCTTC.

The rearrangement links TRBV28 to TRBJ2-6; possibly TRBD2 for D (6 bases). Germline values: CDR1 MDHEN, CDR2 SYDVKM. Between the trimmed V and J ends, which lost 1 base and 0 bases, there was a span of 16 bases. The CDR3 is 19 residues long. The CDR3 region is CASSLFPPTSSSGANVLTF. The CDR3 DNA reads TGTGCCAGCAGTTTATTCCCCCCGACTAGTAGCTCTGGGGCCAACGTCCTGACTTTC. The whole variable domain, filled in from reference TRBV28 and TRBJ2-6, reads DVKVTQSSRYLVKRTGEKVFLECVQDMDHENMFWYRQDPGLGLRLIYFSYDVKMKEKGDIPEGYSVSREKKERFSLILESASTNQTSMYLCASSLFPPTSSSGANVLTFGAGSRLTVL.

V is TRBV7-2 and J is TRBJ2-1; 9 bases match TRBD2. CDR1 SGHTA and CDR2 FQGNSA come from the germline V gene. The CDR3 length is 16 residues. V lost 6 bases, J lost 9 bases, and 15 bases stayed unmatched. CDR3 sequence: CASSLLAGGPMGEQFF. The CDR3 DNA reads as TGTGCCAGCAGTCTTCTTGCGGGAGGGCCTATGGGTGAGCAGTTCTTC.

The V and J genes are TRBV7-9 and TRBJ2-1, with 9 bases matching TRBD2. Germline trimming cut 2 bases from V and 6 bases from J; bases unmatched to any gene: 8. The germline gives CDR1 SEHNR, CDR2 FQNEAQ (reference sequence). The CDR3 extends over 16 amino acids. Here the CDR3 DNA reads TGTGCCAGCAGCTTATCCCGGACTAGCGAGGGCAATGAGCAGTTCTTC. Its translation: CASSLSRTSEGNEQFF.

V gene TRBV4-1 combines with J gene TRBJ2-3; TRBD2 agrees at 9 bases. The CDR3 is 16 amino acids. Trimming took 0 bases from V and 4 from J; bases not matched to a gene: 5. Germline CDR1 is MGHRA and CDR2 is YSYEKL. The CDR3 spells CASSQDWGGGADTQYF. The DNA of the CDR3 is TGCGCCAGCAGCCAAGATTGGGGCGGGGGGGCAGATACGCAGTATTTT.

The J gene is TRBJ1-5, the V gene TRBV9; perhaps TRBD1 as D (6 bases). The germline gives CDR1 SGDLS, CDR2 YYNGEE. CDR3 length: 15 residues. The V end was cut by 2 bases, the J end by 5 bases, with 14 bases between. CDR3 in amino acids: CASSVGADSHQPQHF. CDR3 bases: TGTGCCAGCAGCGTGGGAGCGGACAGCCATCAGCCCCAGCATTTT.

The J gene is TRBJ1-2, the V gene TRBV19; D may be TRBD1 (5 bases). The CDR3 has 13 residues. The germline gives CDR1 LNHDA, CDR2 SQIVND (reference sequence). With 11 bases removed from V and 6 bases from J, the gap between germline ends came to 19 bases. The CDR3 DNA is TGTGCCTCTTCCGCCGGGGGGATAGATGGCTACACCTTC. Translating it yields CASSAGGIDGYTF. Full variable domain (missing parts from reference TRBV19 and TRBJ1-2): DGGITQSPKYLFRKEGQNVTLSCEQNLNHDAMYWYRQDPGQGLRLIYYSQIVNDFQKGDIAEGYSVSREKKESFPLTVTSAQKNPTAFYLCASSAGGIDGYTFGSGTRLTVV.

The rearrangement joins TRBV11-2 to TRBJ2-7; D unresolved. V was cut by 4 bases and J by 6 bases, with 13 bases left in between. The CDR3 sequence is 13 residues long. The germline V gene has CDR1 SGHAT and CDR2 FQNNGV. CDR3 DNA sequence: TGTGCCAGCAGCTACCCCTACTCGGTCGAGCAGTACTTC. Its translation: CASSYPYSVEQYF.

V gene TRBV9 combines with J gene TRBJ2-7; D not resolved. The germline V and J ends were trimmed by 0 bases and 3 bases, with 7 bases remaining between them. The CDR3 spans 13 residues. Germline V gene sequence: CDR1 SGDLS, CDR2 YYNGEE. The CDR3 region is CASSVVPSYEQYF. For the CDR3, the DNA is TGTGCCAGCAGCGTAGTCCCCAGCTACGAGCAGTACTTC.

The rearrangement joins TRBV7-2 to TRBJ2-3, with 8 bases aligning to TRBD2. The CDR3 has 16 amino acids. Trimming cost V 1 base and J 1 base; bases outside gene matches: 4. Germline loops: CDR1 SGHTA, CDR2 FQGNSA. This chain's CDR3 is CASSLDPAGGTDTQYF. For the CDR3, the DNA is TGTGCCAGCAGCTTAGATCCAGCGGGGGGCACAGATACGCAGTATTTT.